This TCR beta chain was sequenced in a study of T cell repertoires in cytomegalovirus infection. Overall study context: TCR beta signatures that were public indicated CMV infection and matching HLA type.

Study results and caveats: CMV-specific HLA-C-restricted TCR beta clonotypes dominated the ex vivo response.

The CDR3 has 15 residues. V lost 5 bases and J lost 4; bases outside the gene matches: 4. Germline V gene lookup returns CDR1 SGHTA and CDR2 FQGNSA. TCRdb reprocessed the reads via MiXCR and lists one record per CDR3 protein. This table holds 830,000 or so distinct CDR3 sequences, about 31% found once. About this clonotype: What it recognizes is unknown.

J is TRBJ2-5 and V is TRBV7-2; 13 bases are a match to TRBD2. The clonotype originates from a human donor in good health (CMV status not recorded). Some clones in this sample may be carry-over from other donors' samples. Sequences were derived from cultured CD8+ T cells from PBMCs, sampled from culture after CMV antigen stimulation. Here the CDR3 DNA reads TGTGCCAGCAGCACTGGGACTAGCGGGGTAGAGACCCAGTACTTC. As protein: CASSTGTSGVETQYF.